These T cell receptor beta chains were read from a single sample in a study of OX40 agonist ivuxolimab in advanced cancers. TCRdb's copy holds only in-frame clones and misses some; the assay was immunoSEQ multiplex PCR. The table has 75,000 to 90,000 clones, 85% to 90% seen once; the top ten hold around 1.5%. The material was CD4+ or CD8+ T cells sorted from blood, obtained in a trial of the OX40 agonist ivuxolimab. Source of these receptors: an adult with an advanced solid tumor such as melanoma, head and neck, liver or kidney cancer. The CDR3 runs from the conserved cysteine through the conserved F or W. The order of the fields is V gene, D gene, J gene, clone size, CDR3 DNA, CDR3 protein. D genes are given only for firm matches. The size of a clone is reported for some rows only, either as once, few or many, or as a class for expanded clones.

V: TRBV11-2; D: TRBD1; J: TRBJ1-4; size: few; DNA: TGTGCCAGCAGAGCAGGGACAGGGGGGGCTGAAAAACTGTTTTTT; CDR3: CASRAGTGGAEKLFF
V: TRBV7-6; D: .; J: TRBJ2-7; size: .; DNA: TGTGCCAGCAGCTCCGCTCTTTGGGGTAACTCCTACGAGCAGTACTTC; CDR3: CASSSALWGNSYEQYF
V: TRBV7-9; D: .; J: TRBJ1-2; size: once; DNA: TGTGCCAGCAGCTTTTCAGAGGGATTGGAAGGCTACACCTTC; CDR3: CASSFSEGLEGYTF
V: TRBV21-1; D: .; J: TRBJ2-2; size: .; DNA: TGTGCCAGCAGCCCCCCACCCCCGGGGATGAACACCGGGGAGCTGTTTTTT; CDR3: CASSPPPPGMNTGELFF
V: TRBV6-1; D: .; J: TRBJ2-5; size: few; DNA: TGTGCCAGCAGTGTCCAATGGGGGCCGGAGACCCAGTACTTC; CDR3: CASSVQWGPETQYF
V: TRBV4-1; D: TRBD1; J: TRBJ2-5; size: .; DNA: TGCGCCAGCAGCCAAGGAAGAGGACAGGGGGCGATTTTGGGGACAGAGACCCAGTACTTC; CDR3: CASSQGRGQGAILGTETQYF
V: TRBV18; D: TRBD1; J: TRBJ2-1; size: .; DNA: TGTGCCAGCTCACTAGGGACAGGGGTCTACAATGAGCAGTTCTTC; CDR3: CASSLGTGVYNEQFF
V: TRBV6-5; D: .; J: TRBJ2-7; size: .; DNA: TGTGCCAGCAGCCCGGACACCTACTCCTACGAGCAGTACTTC; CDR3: CASSPDTYSYEQYF
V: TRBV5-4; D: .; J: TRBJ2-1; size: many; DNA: TGTGCCAGCAGCGCCAGGAAAGGAGAAACGTACAATGAGCAGTTCTTC; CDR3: CASSARKGETYNEQFF
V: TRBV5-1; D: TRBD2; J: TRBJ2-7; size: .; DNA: TGCGCCAGCAGCTTGGCGATAGCGGGGGGCGGATACGAGCAGTACTTC; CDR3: CASSLAIAGGGYEQYF
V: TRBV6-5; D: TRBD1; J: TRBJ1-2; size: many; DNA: TGTGCCAGCAGTAAACAGGGACAGGGGGCGGGAGGCTACACCTTC; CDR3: CASSKQGQGAGGYTF
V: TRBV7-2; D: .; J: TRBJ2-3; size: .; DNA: TGTGCCAGCAGCTTCCCTAGCAGGGTCTACACAGATACGCAGTATTTT; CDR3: CASSFPSRVYTDTQYF
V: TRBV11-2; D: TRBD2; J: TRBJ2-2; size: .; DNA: TGTGCCAGCAGCTTAATACTAGCGGGGAGCACCGGGGAGCTGTTTTTT; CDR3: CASSLILAGSTGELFF
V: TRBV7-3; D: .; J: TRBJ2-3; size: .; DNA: TGTGCCAGCAGCCGTTTCGGGGATCGGGATACGCAGTATTTT; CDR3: CASSRFGDRDTQYF
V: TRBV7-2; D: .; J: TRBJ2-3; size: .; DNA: TGTGCCAGCAGCCCAGGGGGCGGGAGTCTAAACACAGATACGCAGTATTTT; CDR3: CASSPGGGSLNTDTQYF
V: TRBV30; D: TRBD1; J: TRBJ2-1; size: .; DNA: TGTGCCTGTTACAGGGGGGCCTACAATGAGCAGTTCTTC; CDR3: CACYRGAYNEQFF
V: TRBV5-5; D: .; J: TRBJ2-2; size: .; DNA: TGTGCCAGCAGCTTCCCCGACACCGGGGAGCTGTTTTTT; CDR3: CASSFPDTGELFF
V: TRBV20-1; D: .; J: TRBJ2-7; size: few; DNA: TGCAGTGCTAGTAATGGCTACGAGCAGTACTTC; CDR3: CSASNGYEQYF
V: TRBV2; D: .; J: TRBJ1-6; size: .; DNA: TGTGCCAGCAGTGAAGTGGACACGAGATCACCCCTCCACTTT; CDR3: CASSEVDTRSPLHF
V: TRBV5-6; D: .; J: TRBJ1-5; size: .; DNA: TGTGCCAGCAGCTTGGCGGGGAGGCAAAGCAATCAGCCCCAGCATTTT; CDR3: CASSLAGRQSNQPQHF
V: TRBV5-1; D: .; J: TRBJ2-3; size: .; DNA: TGCGCCAGCAGCTTGGCCAGGGAGCTGGCAGATACGCAGTATTTT; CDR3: CASSLARELADTQYF
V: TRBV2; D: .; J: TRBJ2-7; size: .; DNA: TGTGCCAGGGAAGGGCTCGGGGTCGAGCAGTACTTC; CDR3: CAREGLGVEQYF
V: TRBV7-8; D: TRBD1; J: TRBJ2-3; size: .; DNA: TGTGCCAGCAGCTTAGCAGGGGGCCGGACAGATACGCAGTATTTT; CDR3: CASSLAGGRTDTQYF
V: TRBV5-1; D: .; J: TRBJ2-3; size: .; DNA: TGCGCCAGCAGCCCGGGAGCCGGGTACACAGATACGCAGTATTTT; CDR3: CASSPGAGYTDTQYF
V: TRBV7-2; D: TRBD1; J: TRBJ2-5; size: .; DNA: TGTGCCAGCAGCCAGGGACAGCGCCCCGTGACCCAGTACTTC; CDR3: CASSQGQRPVTQYF
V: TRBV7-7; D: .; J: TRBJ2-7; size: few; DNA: TGTGCTAGCAGTCCCCGGTTGGGGGCAGACGAGCAGTACTTC; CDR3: CASSPRLGADEQYF
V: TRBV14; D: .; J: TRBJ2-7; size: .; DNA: TGTGCCAGCAGCCAAGAGGAGGCCCTCCCCTACGAGCAGTACTTC; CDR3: CASSQEEALPYEQYF
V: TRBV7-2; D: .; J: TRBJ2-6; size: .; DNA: TGTGCCAGCAGCTTAAATCCCCCGCCCGGGGCCAACGTCCTGACTTTC; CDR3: CASSLNPPPGANVLTF
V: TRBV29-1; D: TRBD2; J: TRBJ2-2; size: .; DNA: TGCAGCGTTCCCATTGAGCGGGGGAACACCGGGGAGCTGTTTTTT; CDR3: CSVPIERGNTGELFF
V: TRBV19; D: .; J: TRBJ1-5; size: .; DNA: TGTGCCAGTAGTAAAGGGACGGGAATGGCAAATCAGCCCCAGCATTTT; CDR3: CASSKGTGMANQPQHF
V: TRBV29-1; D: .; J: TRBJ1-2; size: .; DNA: TGCAGCGTTTCTGGTGGGGTACATGGCTACACCTTC; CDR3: CSVSGGVHGYTF
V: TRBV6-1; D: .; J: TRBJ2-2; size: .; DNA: TGTGCCAGCAGACCCCGCCCCAACACCGGGGAGCTGTTTTTT; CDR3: CASRPRPNTGELFF
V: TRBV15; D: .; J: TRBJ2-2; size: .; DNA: TGTGCCACCAGCAGAGACTCTGGAGGGGAGCTGTTTTTT; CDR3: CATSRDSGGELFF
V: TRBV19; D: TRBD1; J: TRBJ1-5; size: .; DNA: TGTGCCAGTAGTATAGACGAGACAGGGAATCAGCCCCAGCATTTT; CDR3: CASSIDETGNQPQHF
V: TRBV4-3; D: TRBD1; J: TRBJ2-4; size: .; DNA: TGCGCCAGCAGCAAAGACCCGACAGGGACGACCCTAGCCAAAAACATTCAGTACTTC; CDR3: CASSKDPTGTTLAKNIQYF
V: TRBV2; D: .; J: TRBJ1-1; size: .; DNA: TGTGCCAGCAGTAATGCGGGGAGCACTGAAGCTTTCTTT; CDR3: CASSNAGSTEAFF
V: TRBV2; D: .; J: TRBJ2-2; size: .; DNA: TGTGCCAGCAGAGGAGACGGCACCGGGGAGCTGTTTTTT; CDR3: CASRGDGTGELFF
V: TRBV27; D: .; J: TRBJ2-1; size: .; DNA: TGTGCCACCGCACCCTTAGGTTACAATGAGCAGTTCTTC; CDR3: CATAPLGYNEQFF
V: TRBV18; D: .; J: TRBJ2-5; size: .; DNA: TGTGCCAGCTCACCACCGGATGAGACCCAGTACTTC; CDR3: CASSPPDETQYF
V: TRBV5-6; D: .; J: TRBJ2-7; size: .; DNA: TGTGCCAGCAGCTTGACCGGTTCCTACGAGCAGTACTTC; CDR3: CASSLTGSYEQYF
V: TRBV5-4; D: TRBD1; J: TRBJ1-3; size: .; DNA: TGTGCCAGCAGCCCCGGGACAGGGTTGAACACCATATATTTT; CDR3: CASSPGTGLNTIYF
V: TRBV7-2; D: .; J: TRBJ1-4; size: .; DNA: TGTGCCAGCAGCTCGCAACGGGGCACTAATGAAAAACTGTTTTTT; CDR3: CASSSQRGTNEKLFF
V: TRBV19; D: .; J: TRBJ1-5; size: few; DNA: TGTGCCAGTAGTGCCCAGGGGAATCAGCCCCAGCATTTT; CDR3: CASSAQGNQPQHF
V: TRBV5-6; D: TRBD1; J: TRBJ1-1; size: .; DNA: TGTGCCAGCAGCTTCCTTCGGGACAGTCGGTACACTGAAGCTTTCTTT; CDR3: CASSFLRDSRYTEAFF
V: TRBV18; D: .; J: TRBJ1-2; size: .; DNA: TGTGCCAGCTTATCCGACAGTCTCTATGGCTACACCTTC; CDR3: CASLSDSLYGYTF
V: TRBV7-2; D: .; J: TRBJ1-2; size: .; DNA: TGTGCCAGCAGCTTAGTCAGGGCTCGTGGCTACACCTTC; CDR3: CASSLVRARGYTF
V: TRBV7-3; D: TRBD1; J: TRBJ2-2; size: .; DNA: TGTGCCAGCAGCTTGACCAACAACAGGGGATTGAACACCGGGGAGCTGTTTTTT; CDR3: CASSLTNNRGLNTGELFF